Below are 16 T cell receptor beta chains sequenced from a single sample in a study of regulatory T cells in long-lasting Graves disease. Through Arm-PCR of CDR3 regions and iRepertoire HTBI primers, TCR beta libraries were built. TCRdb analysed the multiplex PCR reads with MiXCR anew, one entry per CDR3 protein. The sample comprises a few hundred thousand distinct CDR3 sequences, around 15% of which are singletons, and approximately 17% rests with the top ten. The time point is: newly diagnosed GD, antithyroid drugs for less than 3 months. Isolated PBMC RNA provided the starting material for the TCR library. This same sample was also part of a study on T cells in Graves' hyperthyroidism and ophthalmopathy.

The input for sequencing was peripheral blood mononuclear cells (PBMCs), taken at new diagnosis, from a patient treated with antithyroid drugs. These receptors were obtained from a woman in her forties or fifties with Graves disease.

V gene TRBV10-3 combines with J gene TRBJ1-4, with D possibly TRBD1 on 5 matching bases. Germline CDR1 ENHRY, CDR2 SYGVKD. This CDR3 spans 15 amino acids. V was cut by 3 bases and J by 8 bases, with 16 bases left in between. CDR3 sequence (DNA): TGTGCCATCAGTGATAGTAGGGGTCCGGGAGAAAAACTGTTTTTT. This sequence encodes CAISDSRGPGEKLFF.

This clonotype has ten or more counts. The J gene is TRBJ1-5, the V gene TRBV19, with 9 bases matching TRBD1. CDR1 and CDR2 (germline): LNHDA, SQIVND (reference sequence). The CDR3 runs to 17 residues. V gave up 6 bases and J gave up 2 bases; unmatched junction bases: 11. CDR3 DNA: TGTGCCAGTAGAAAAAACAGGGGGCGGCGAGGCAATCAGCCCCAGCATTTT. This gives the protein CASRKNRGRRGNQPQHF.

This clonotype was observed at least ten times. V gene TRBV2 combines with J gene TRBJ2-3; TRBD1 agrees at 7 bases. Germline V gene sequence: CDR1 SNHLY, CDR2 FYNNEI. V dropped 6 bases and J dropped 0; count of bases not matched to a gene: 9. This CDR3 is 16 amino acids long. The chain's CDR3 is CASSIRDSVSTDTQYF. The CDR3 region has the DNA TGTGCCAGCAGCATACGGGACAGTGTAAGCACAGATACGCAGTATTTT.

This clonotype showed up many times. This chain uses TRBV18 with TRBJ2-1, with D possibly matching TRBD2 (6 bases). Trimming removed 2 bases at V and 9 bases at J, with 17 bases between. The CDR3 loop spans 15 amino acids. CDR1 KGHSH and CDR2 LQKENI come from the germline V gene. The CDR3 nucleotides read TGTGCCAGCTCACCATCTCAACTAGCTGGGGGTGAGCAGTTCTTC. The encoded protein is CASSPSQLAGGEQFF.

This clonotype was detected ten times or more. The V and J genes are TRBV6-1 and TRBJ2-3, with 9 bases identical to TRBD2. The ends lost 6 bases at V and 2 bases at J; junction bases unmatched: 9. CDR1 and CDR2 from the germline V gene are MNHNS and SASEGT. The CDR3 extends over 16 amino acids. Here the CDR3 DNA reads TGTGCCAGCAGCCCGGGACTAGCCTATTTCACAGATACGCAGTATTTT. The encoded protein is CASSPGLAYFTDTQYF.

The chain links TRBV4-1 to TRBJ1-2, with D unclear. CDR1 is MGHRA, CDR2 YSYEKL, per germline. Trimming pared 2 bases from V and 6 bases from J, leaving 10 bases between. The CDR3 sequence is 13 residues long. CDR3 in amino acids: CASSQNQADGYTF. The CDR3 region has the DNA TGCGCCAGCAGCCAAAACCAGGCCGATGGCTACACCTTC.

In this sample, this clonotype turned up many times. The CDR3 sequence is CASSLQASSYEQYF. The CDR3 DNA is TGCGCCAGCAGCTTACAGGCGAGCTCCTACGAGCAGTACTTC. This chain joins TRBV5-1 and TRBJ2-7; a weak D match, TRBD1 (5 bases). Germline V gene sequence: CDR1 SGHRS, CDR2 YFSETQ. Trimming took 2 bases from V and 0 from J, leaving 9 bases between them. The CDR3 loop spans 14 amino acids. The full variable domain, its missing parts supplied by reference TRBV5-1 and TRBJ2-7, is KAGVTQTPRYLIKTRGQQVTLSCSPISGHRSVSWYQQTPGQGLQFLFEYFSETQRNKGNFPGRFSGRQFSNSRSEMNVSTLELGDSALYLCASSLQASSYEQYFGPGTRLTVT.

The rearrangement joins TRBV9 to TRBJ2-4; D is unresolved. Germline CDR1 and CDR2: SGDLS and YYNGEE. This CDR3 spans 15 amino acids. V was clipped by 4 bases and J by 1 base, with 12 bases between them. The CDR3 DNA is TGTGCCAGCAGCCCACCCCCGGCGGCCAAAAACATTCAGTACTTC. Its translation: CASSPPPAAKNIQYF.

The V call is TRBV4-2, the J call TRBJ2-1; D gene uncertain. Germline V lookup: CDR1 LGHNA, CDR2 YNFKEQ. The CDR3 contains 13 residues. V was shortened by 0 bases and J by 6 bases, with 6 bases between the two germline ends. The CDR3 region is CASSQDRINEQFF. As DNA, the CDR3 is TGTGCCAGCAGCCAAGATCGGATCAATGAGCAGTTCTTC.

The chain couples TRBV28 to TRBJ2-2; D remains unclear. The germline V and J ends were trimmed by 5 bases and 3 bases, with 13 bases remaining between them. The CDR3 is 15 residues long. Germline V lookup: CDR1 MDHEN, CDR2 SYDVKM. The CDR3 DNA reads TGTGCCAGCAGTCCCCCAATCGGCTACACCGGGGAGCTGTTTTTT. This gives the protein CASSPPIGYTGELFF.

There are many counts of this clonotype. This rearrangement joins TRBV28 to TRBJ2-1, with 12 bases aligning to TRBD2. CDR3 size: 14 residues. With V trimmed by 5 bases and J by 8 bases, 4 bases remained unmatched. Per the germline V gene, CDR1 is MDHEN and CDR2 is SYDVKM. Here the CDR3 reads CASSMTSGSYEQFF. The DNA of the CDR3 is TGTGCCAGCAGTATGACTAGCGGGAGTTATGAGCAGTTCTTC.

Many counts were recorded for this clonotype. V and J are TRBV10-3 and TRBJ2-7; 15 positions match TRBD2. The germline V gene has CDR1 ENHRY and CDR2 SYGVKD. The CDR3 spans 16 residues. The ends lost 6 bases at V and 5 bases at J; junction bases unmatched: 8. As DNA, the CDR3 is TGTGCCATCAGCGAACCGGGACTAGCGGGAGGTCACGAGCAGTACTTC. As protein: CAISEPGLAGGHEQYF.

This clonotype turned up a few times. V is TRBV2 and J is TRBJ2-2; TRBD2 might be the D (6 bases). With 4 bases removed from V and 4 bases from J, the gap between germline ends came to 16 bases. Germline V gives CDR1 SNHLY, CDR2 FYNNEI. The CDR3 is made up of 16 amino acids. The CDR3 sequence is CASSAFGGPSTGELFF. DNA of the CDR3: TGTGCCAGCAGTGCATTCGGAGGGCCAAGCACCGGGGAGCTGTTTTTT.

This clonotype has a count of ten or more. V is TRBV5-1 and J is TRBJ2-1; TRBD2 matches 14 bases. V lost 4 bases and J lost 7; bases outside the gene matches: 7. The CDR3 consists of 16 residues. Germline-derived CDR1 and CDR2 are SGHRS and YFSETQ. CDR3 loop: CASSPGLAGVGNEQFF. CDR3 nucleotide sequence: TGCGCCAGCAGCCCGGGACTAGCGGGAGTTGGTAATGAGCAGTTCTTC.

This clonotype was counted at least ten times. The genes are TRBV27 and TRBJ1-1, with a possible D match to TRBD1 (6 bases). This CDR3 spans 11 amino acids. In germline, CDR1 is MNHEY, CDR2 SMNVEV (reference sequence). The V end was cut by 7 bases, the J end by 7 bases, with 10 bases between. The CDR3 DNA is TGTGCCAGCAAGGGACATCGTGAAGCTTTCTTT. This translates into CASKGHREAFF.

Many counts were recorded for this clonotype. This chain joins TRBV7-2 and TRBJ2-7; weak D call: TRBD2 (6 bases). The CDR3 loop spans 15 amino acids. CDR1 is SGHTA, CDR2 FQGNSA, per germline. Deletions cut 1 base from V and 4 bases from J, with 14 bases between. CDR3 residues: CASSLVGLPSYEQYF. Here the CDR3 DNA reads TGTGCCAGCAGCTTAGTGGGACTTCCATCATACGAGCAGTACTTC.